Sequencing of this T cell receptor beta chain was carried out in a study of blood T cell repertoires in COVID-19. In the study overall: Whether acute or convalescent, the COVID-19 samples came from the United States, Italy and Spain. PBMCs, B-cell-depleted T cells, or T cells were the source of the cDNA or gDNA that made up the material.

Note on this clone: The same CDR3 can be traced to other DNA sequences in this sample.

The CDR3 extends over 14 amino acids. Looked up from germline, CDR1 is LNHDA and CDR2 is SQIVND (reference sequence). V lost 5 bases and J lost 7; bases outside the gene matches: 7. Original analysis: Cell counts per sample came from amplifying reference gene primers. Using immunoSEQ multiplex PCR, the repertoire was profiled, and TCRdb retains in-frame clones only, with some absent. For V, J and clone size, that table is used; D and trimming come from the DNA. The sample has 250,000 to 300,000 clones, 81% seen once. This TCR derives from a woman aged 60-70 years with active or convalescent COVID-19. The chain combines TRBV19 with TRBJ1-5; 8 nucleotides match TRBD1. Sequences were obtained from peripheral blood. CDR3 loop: CASSSTGGGQPQHF. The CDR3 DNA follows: TGTGCCAGTAGTTCCACAGGGGGAGGACAGCCCCAGCATTTT. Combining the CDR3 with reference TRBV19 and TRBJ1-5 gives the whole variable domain DGGITQSPKYLFRKEGQNVTLSCEQNLNHDAMYWYRQDPGQGLRLIYYSQIVNDFQKGDIAEGYSVSREKKESFPLTVTSAQKNPTAFYLCASSSTGGGQPQHFGDGTRLSIL.